This T cell receptor (beta chain) was retrieved from a study of blood T cell repertoires in COVID-19. Source study methods: The authors estimated nucleated cell counts from reference gene primer amplification. Libraries were prepared by immunoSEQ multiplex PCR; TCRdb keeps only in-frame clonotypes and omits some of them. The V and J calls and clone size were taken over from that table, and D and trimming were inferred from the DNA. The sample lists 150,000 to 200,000 clones; 80% to 90% were seen once. Germline V gives CDR1 SGHTA, CDR2 FQGTGA. The CDR3 totals 13 residues. V lost 3 bases and J lost 5, with 10 bases in between.

The source is a woman in her sixties or seventies with COVID-19, enrolled during active disease. V is TRBV7-3 and J is TRBJ2-5; tentative D call: TRBD2 (6 bases). Material for sequencing was peripheral blood. In nucleotides, the CDR3 is TGTGCCAGCAGCTTCAATAGCGGTGAGACCCAGTACTTC. Translation: CASSFNSGETQYF.